This is a list of T cell receptor beta chains from one sample in a study of blood T cell repertoires in COVID-19. Sequenced by immunoSEQ multiplex PCR; TCRdb stores in-frame clones only, minus some. The sample includes a few hundred thousand clones, 80% to 90% of them seen just once. The sequenced material came from peripheral blood. These receptors were obtained from a man between 18 and 29 years old who had recovered from COVID-19. Each CDR3 is given with its conserved first and last residue. The order of the fields is V gene, J gene, CDR3 protein.

>TRBV11-2|TRBJ2-7
CASSLDLLAGVGEQYF
>TRBV27|TRBJ2-7
CASALDRAYEQYF
>TRBV9|TRBJ1-4
CASSPGQSREKLFF
>TRBV3-1/TRBV3-2|TRBJ1-1
CASSQGTGGTEAFF
>TRBV9|TRBJ1-1
CASSVYRDAEAFF
>TRBV5-4|TRBJ1-1
CASSRTGGTEAFF
>TRBV5-1|TRBJ1-1
CASVQGPNTEAFF
>TRBV19|TRBJ1-1
CASSTGTGVWTEAFF
>TRBV28|TRBJ1-5
CGWAQGVDQPQHF
>TRBV19|TRBJ2-7
CASSIAEGGPYEQYF
>TRBV9|TRBJ1-1
CASSTSGQQEAFF
>TRBV10-1|TRBJ1-6
CASSETVNSPLHF